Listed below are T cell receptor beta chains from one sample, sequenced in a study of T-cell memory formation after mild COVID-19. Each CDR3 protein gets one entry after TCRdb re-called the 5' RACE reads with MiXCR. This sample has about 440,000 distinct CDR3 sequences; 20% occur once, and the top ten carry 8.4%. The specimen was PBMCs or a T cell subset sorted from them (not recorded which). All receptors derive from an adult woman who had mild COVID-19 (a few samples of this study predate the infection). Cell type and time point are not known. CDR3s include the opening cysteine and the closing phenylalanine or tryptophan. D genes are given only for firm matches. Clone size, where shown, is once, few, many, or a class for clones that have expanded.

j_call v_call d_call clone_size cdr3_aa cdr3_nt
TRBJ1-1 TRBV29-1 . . CSVLRQETEAFF TGCAGCGTTTTGCGGCAGGAAACTGAAGCTTTCTTT
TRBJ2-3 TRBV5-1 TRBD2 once CASSAGTSEADTQYF TGCGCCAGCAGCGCAGGGACTAGCGAGGCAGATACGCAGTATTTT
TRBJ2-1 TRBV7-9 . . CASSDLGQYNEQFF TGTGCCAGCAGCGACCTTGGACAGTACAATGAGCAGTTCTTC
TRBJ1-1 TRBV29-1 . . CSVGVGRNTEAFF TGCAGCGTTGGTGTCGGGAGGAACACTGAAGCTTTCTTT
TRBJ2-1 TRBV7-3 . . CASSLSRGPYNEQFF TGTGCCAGCAGCTTAAGCAGGGGACCCTACAATGAGCAGTTCTTC
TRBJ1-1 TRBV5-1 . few CASSSWGPGTSGAEAFF TGCGCCAGCAGCTCATGGGGCCCCGGGACCTCAGGTGCTGAAGCTTTCTTT
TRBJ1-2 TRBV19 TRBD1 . CASSIGGGQGGGYTF TGTGCCAGTAGTATAGGAGGGGGACAGGGCGGCGGCTACACCTTC
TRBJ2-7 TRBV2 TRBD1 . CASSEGDRGIPYEQYF TGTGCCAGCAGTGAGGGGGACAGGGGAATACCCTACGAGCAGTACTTC
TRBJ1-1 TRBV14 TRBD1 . CASSWTGYNTEAFF TGTGCCAGCAGTTGGACAGGGTACAACACTGAAGCTTTCTTT
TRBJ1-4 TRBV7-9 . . CASSFGRDNEKLFF TGTGCCAGCAGCTTCGGCAGGGATAATGAAAAACTGTTTTTT
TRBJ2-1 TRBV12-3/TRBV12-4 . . CASSRLGGFYNEQFF TGTGCCAGCAGTAGACTCGGGGGCTTTTACAATGAGCAGTTCTTC
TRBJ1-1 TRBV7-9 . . CASSFGSLEAFF TGTGCCAGCAGCTTTGGCTCCTTAGAAGCTTTCTTT
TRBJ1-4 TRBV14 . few CASSQAGAPNEKLFF TGTGCCAGCAGCCAAGCGGGGGCTCCTAATGAAAAACTGTTTTTT
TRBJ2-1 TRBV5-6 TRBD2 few CASSFISGGYNEQFF TGTGCCAGCAGCTTTATAAGCGGGGGGTACAATGAGCAGTTCTTC
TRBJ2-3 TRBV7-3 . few CASSLVPGDTQYF TGTGCCAGCAGCTTAGTTCCCGGAGATACGCAGTATTTT
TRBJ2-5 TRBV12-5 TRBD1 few CASGWGQVEGETQYF TGTGCTAGTGGTTGGGGACAGGTGGAAGGGGAGACCCAGTACTTC
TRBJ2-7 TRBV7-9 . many CASSLGDAGSRYEQYF TGTGCCAGCAGCTTAGGGGATGCGGGGAGTAGGTACGAGCAGTACTTC
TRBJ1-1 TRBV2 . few CASSEWRDKDTEAFF TGTGCCAGCAGTGAATGGCGGGACAAGGACACTGAAGCTTTCTTT
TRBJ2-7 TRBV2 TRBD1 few CASSEPGTAYEQYF TGTGCCAGCAGTGAACCCGGGACAGCTTACGAGCAGTACTTC